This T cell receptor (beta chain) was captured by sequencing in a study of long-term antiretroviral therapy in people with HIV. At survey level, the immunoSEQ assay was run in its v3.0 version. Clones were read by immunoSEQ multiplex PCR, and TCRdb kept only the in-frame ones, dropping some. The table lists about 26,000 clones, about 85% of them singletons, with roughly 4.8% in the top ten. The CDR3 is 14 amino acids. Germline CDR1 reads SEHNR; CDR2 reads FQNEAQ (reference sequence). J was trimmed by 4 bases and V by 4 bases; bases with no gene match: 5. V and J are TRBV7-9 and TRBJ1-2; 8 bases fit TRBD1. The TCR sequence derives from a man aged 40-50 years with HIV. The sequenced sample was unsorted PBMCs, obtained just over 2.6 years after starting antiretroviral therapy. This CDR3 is CASSWGQASYGYTF. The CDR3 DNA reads TGTGCCAGCAGCTGGGGACAGGCTTCCTATGGCTACACCTTC.